The 6 T cell receptor beta chains listed next were all sequenced from one sample in a study of T-cell memory formation after mild COVID-19. TCRdb processed the 5' RACE reads anew with MiXCR; each CDR3 protein has one entry. The sample lists some 160,000 distinct CDR3 sequences; roughly 13% were seen once. Sequenced input: PBMCs or a T cell subset sorted from them (not recorded which). These TCRs come from a young man who had mild COVID-19 (a few samples of this study predate the infection). Cell type and time point are not known.

This clonotype appeared many times. The gene calls are TRBV4-3 and TRBJ1-5; D may be TRBD1 (5 bases). The germline V gene has CDR1 LGHNA and CDR2 YSLEER. The CDR3 loop spans 13 amino acids. The germline V and J ends were trimmed by 0 bases and 7 bases, with 7 bases remaining between them. CDR3 protein: CASSQDEGQPQHF. CDR3 bases: TGCGCCAGCAGCCAAGATGAGGGGCAGCCCCAGCATTTT.

The rearrangement joins TRBV19 to TRBJ2-2; D uncertain. The length of the CDR3 is 14 residues. With 7 bases removed from V and 5 bases from J, the gap between germline ends came to 14 bases. CDR1 and CDR2 from the germline V gene are LNHDA and SQIVND (reference sequence). The CDR3 is CASMRFRGTGELFF. In DNA, the CDR3 is TGTGCCAGTATGCGTTTTAGAGGAACCGGGGAGCTGTTTTTT.

The J gene is TRBJ2-2, the V gene TRBV5-1, with no clear D. V dropped 0 bases and J dropped 0 bases, with 9 bases sitting between them. The CDR3 contains 16 residues. Germline V gives CDR1 SGHRS, CDR2 YFSETQ. CDR3: CASSLGLTANTGELFF. CDR3 sequence (DNA): TGCGCCAGCAGCTTGGGTCTGACGGCGAACACCGGGGAGCTGTTTTTT.

The V call is TRBV12-3 or TRBV12-4, the J call TRBJ2-7; D ambiguous. CDR3 length equals 13 residues. V lost 2 bases and J lost 6, with 11 bases in between. The chain's CDR3 is CASSLIGLREQYF. In DNA, the CDR3 is TGTGCCAGCAGTTTAATAGGTCTGCGCGAGCAGTACTTC.

As DNA, the CDR3 is TGTGCCAGCAGAGAGCCCGGGACGGACACCGGGGAGCTGTTTTTT. It encodes CASREPGTDTGELFF. This sequence joins TRBV6-2 or TRBV6-3 and TRBJ2-2, with D perhaps TRBD1 or TRBD2 (5 bases each). Germline CDR1 and CDR2: MNHEY and SVGEGT. Trimming removed 6 bases from V and 3 bases from J, with 14 bases in between. The CDR3 sequence is 15 residues long.

The chain recombines TRBV24-1 with TRBJ2-1, with TRBD2 matching over 8 bases. The CDR3 spans 16 residues. V lost 3 bases and J lost 7; bases outside the gene matches: 10. Germline CDR1 KGHDR, CDR2 SFDVKD. Here the CDR3 reads CATSDGGVAGRNEQFF. The CDR3 DNA reads TGTGCCACCAGTGATGGGGGTGTAGCGGGAAGGAATGAGCAGTTCTTC.